The T cell receptor beta chain described here comes from a study of blood T cell repertoires in COVID-19. On the study more broadly: Sample material is recorded as cDNA or gDNA derived from T cells, B-cell-depleted T cells, or PBMCs.

V lost 3 bases and J lost 0, with 6 bases in between. The CDR3 has 13 amino acids. The germline V gene encodes CDR1 SGHTS and CDR2 YDEGEE. In the source study's methods: It was from reference gene primer amplification that nucleated cell counts were estimated. The protocol was immunoSEQ multiplex PCR, while the TCRdb copy is restricted to in-frame clones and leaves out a portion. D and trimming come from the DNA, and the V and J calls and clone size come from that table. The data contain 50,000 to 70,000 clones, about 78% of them singletons. This clone was seen more than once but under ten times. The clonotype comes from a man between 45 and 60 years old with active or convalescent COVID-19. Sequenced material: peripheral blood. The chain is built from TRBV5-8 and TRBJ1-2; D uncertain. The chain's CDR3 is CASSSRANYGYTF. CDR3 coding DNA: TGTGCCAGCAGCTCCCGAGCTAACTATGGCTACACCTTC.